This entry describes one TCR beta chain. Its antigen remains unidentified. TCRdb fed the 5' RACE reads into MiXCR, producing one record per CDR3 protein. Among under 300,000 distinct CDR3 sequences, over 10% were seen once, and the ten largest hold around 0.49%. This sample was taken from a study of T cells after yellow fever vaccination. Findings and caveats of the study: The presence of abundant clonotypes contaminating from the bulk population was possible in FACS-sorted repertoires. Secondary responses were weaker yet peaked faster, day 5 versus 15.

The input for sequencing was CD4+ T cells sorted from PBMCs, taken 45 days after the yellow fever booster vaccination. This clonotype was sampled from a man younger than 40 who received the YFV17D yellow fever vaccine.

CDR3 DNA: TGTGCCAGCAGTTCCCGTTTGAGCAGCGGGAGCGTGGGTAGACTAGCCAAAAACATTCAGTACTTC. Residues: CASSSRLSSGSVGRLAKNIQYF. V and J are TRBV27 and TRBJ2-4; 8 nucleotides agree with TRBD2. The CDR3 is 22 residues long. V gave up 4 bases and J gave up 0 bases; unmatched junction bases: 23. The V gene's germline CDR1 is MNHEY and CDR2 SMNVEV (reference sequence).